Each of the 21 T cell receptor beta chains below was sequenced from the same sample in a study of blood T cell repertoires in COVID-19. Sequenced by immunoSEQ multiplex PCR; TCRdb stores in-frame clones only, minus some. The table includes more than 200,000 clones, about 85% detected once. Sequencing was carried out using peripheral blood. These receptors came from a woman older than 75 with COVID-19, enrolled during active disease.

The chain is built from TRBV6-5 and TRBJ1-6; 7 nucleotides agree with TRBD1. Germline V CDR1 and CDR2: MNHEY, SVGAGI. The CDR3 extends over 14 amino acids. Trimming removed 6 bases from V and 8 bases from J; junction bases left unmatched: 7. The CDR3 spells CASRSTGDYSPLHF. The CDR3 DNA reads TGTGCCAGCAGGAGTACAGGGGACTATTCACCCCTCCACTTT.

This chain uses TRBV3-1 (or the pseudogene TRBV3-2) with TRBJ2-2; TRBD2 agrees at 8 bases. This CDR3 is built from 16 residues. Per germline, CDR1 LGHDT and CDR2 YNNKEL (reference sequence). The junction had 11 bases not matched to a gene; V was cut back by 1 base and J by 10 bases. The CDR3 DNA reads TGTGCCAGCAGCCAAGGGAGCGGGGGCCGTCTGGCGGAGCTGTTTTTT. It specifies CASSQGSGGRLAELFF.

The chain couples TRBV10-3 to TRBJ1-2, with 8 bases matching TRBD1. The CDR3 contains 16 residues. Trimming took 6 bases from V and 5 from J; bases not matched to a gene: 14. Germline values: CDR1 ENHRY, CDR2 SYGVKD. CDR3 amino acids: CAISPGQDTILYGYTF. CDR3 coding DNA: TGTGCCATCAGCCCGGGACAGGATACTATTCTTTATGGCTACACCTTC.

The genes are TRBV28 and TRBJ2-6; no firm D call. The ends were cut back, 5 bases at V and 0 bases at J, with 5 bases in the middle. This CDR3 is built from 14 residues. Germline assignment: CDR1 MDHEN and CDR2 SYDVKM. Here the CDR3 DNA reads TGTGCCAGCAGTAGAGGCTCTGGGGCCAACGTCCTGACTTTC. Translation gives CASSRGSGANVLTF.

This chain uses TRBV7-2 with TRBJ1-3; 8 nucleotides align to TRBD1. The CDR3 runs 19 residues. J lost 0 bases, V lost 5 bases, and 15 bases had no gene match. Germline values: CDR1 SGHTA, CDR2 FQGNSA. The CDR3 sequence: CASSTPGQANTRSGNTIYF. In DNA form, the CDR3 reads TGTGCCAGCAGCACACCGGGACAGGCAAATACCCGCTCTGGAAACACCATATATTTT.

The chain has TRBV28 and TRBJ1-5; TRBD1 is a possible D gene (6 bases). The V gene lost 6 bases and the J gene lost 1 base, with 19 bases spanning the gap. The CDR3 is made up of 17 amino acids. CDR1 and CDR2 from the germline V gene are MDHEN and SYDVKM. CDR3 loop: CASRPTTGLASNQPQHF. Written as DNA, the CDR3 is TGTGCCAGCAGACCGACGACAGGTCTAGCAAGCAATCAGCCCCAGCATTTT. Combining the CDR3 with reference TRBV28 and TRBJ1-5 gives the whole variable domain DVKVTQSSRYLVKRTGEKVFLECVQDMDHENMFWYRQDPGLGLRLIYFSYDVKMKEKGDIPEGYSVSREKKERFSLILESASTNQTSMYLCASRPTTGLASNQPQHFGDGTRLSIL.

The DNA for the CDR3 is TGTGCCTGGAGTGTACTTCAGGGGATCGGTCAGCCCCAGCATTTT. Translating it yields CAWSVLQGIGQPQHF. The V gene is TRBV30, the J gene TRBJ1-5, with D perhaps matching TRBD1 (6 bases). The germline V gene has CDR1 GTSNPN and CDR2 SVGIG (reference sequence). Trimming took 0 bases from V and 6 from J, leaving 15 bases between them. The CDR3 length is 15 residues.

The rearrangement uses TRBV27 and TRBJ2-3; 11 bases line up with TRBD2. The CDR3 contains 18 residues. Germline CDR1 is MNHEY and CDR2 is SMNVEV (reference sequence). After removal of 3 bases from V and 4 bases from J, the junction contained 12 bases not matched to a gene. The CDR3 DNA reads TGTGCCAGCAGTTTTTGGAGTCCTAGCGGGGGGACCTCAGATACGCAGTATTTT. It codes for CASSFWSPSGGTSDTQYF.

This clone has just a few counts. The J gene is TRBJ1-3, the V gene TRBV5-1, with D unresolved. V was shortened by 0 bases and J by 4 bases, with 11 bases between the two germline ends. The CDR3 is 15 amino acids. Germline CDR1 reads SGHRS; CDR2 reads YFSETQ. The CDR3 DNA follows: TGCGCCAGCAGCTTGGCCCTGGCAGTCGGAAACACCATATATTTT. Translating it yields CASSLALAVGNTIYF.

This chain connects TRBV5-1 to TRBJ2-5, with a weak D call TRBD1 (5 bases). CDR3 length equals 14 residues. V lost 2 bases and J 1 base, leaving 9 bases between the germline ends. Per germline, CDR1 SGHRS and CDR2 YFSETQ. CDR3 loop: CASSFPGPQETQYF. The CDR3 DNA follows: TGCGCCAGCAGCTTCCCAGGGCCCCAAGAGACCCAGTACTTC.

This chain links TRBV5-1 with TRBJ1-4, with D possibly matching TRBD1 (5 bases). The V end was cut by 10 bases, the J end by 5 bases, with 12 bases between. This CDR3 is built from 12 residues. Looked up from germline, CDR1 is SGHRS and CDR2 is YFSETQ. The CDR3 region is CASRVLNEKLFF. The CDR3 nucleotides read TGCGCCTCCAGGGTCCTCAATGAAAAACTGTTTTTT.

The chain has TRBV18 and TRBJ2-3; 8 bases line up with TRBD2. With V trimmed by 2 bases and J by 0 bases, 7 bases remained unmatched. The CDR3 has 17 amino acids. CDR1 and CDR2 from the germline V gene are KGHSH and LQKENI. In DNA, the CDR3 is TGTGCCAGCTCACCATTCTCTGGCGGGGGGAGCACAGATACGCAGTATTTT. Its protein is CASSPFSGGGSTDTQYF. The complete variable domain, with remaining parts taken from reference TRBV18 and TRBJ2-3, reads NAGVMQNPRHLVRRRGQEARLRCSPMKGHSHVYWYRQLPEEGLKFMVYLQKENIIDESGMPKERFSAEFPKEGPSILRIQQVVRGDSAAYFCASSPFSGGGSTDTQYFGPGTRLTVL.

A few counts support this clone. V is TRBV5-1 and J is TRBJ1-6; maybe TRBD1 (6 bases). Germline-derived CDR1 and CDR2 are SGHRS and YFSETQ. The V gene lost 3 bases and the J gene lost 7 bases, with 14 bases spanning the gap. CDR3 length: 15 amino acids. CDR3 bases: TGCGCCAGCAGCTCCCAGGGGCCCGACAATTCACCCCTCCACTTT. Translation gives CASSSQGPDNSPLHF.

The sample holds one count of this clone. The CDR3 coding sequence is TGTGCCAGCAGGCGGCCGGGACAGGGGGGCGGCTACACCTTC. Translated: CASRRPGQGGGYTF. The chain combines TRBV27 with TRBJ1-2; 11 positions match TRBD1. The CDR3 runs to 14 residues. J lost 8 bases, V lost 6 bases, and 8 bases had no gene match. Per the germline V gene, CDR1 is MNHEY and CDR2 is SMNVEV (reference sequence).

This clone has more than one count but fewer than ten. The chain links TRBV18 to TRBJ1-1, with 9 bases that match TRBD1. Germline CDR1 KGHSH, CDR2 LQKENI. V lost 8 bases, J lost 5 bases, and 6 bases stayed unmatched. This CDR3 is built from 13 residues. The CDR3 coding sequence is TGTGCCAGCGACAGGGGGGATTGGACTGAAGCTTTCTTT. Translating gives CASDRGDWTEAFF. The whole variable domain, filled in from reference TRBV18 and TRBJ1-1, reads NAGVMQNPRHLVRRRGQEARLRCSPMKGHSHVYWYRQLPEEGLKFMVYLQKENIIDESGMPKERFSAEFPKEGPSILRIQQVVRGDSAAYFCASDRGDWTEAFFGQGTRLTVV.

This clone was observed once. V is TRBV19 and J is TRBJ1-2; 7 bases match TRBD1. The V gene end was trimmed by 2 bases and the J gene end by 2 bases; junction bases not matched to a gene: 2. The CDR3 consists of 14 residues. Germline loops: CDR1 LNHDA, CDR2 SQIVND (reference sequence). CDR3: CASSIMGQNYGYTF. The CDR3 DNA is TGTGCCAGTAGTATAATGGGACAGAACTATGGCTACACCTTC.

The chain links TRBV9 to TRBJ1-6, with D unclear. The V gene's germline CDR1 is SGDLS and CDR2 YYNGEE. The CDR3 is made up of 13 amino acids. Trimming stripped 0 bases from V and 8 bases from J, with 6 bases between. The CDR3 bases are TGTGCCAGCAGCGTAGACAGCTATTCACCCCTCCACTTT. Encoded protein: CASSVDSYSPLHF.

V is TRBV18 and J is TRBJ1-1; TRBD1 is a possible D gene (5 bases). This CDR3 spans 14 amino acids. Germline V gives CDR1 KGHSH, CDR2 LQKENI. Deletions cut 6 bases from V and 1 base from J, with 12 bases between. CDR3 protein: CASSKLQGNTEAFF. The DNA of the CDR3 is TGTGCCAGCTCCAAACTCCAGGGGAACACTGAAGCTTTCTTT.

The chain recombines TRBV9 with TRBJ2-3; 11 nucleotides line up with TRBD2. V was clipped by 0 bases and J by 3 bases; unmatched bases: 9. The germline CDR1 and CDR2 sequences are SGDLS and YYNGEE. This CDR3 comprises 18 residues. This CDR3 is CASSVESVAGGSTDTQYF. The CDR3 nucleotides read TGTGCCAGCAGCGTAGAGTCGGTAGCGGGGGGGAGTACAGATACGCAGTATTTT.

In nucleotides, the CDR3 is TGTGCCAGCAGGAAGGACAGGGTGATAGGGAACACTGAAGCTTTCTTT. Translation gives CASRKDRVIGNTEAFF. The chain is built from TRBV2 and TRBJ1-1; 8 bases map to TRBD1. Per the germline V gene, CDR1 is SNHLY and CDR2 is FYNNEI. The CDR3 runs to 16 residues. Trimming cost V 6 bases and J 1 base; bases outside gene matches: 10.

V usage is TRBV18 and J usage is TRBJ2-1, with TRBD2 identical over 9 bases. The V gene's germline CDR1 is KGHSH and CDR2 LQKENI. V gave up 6 bases and J gave up 10 bases; unmatched junction bases: 16. CDR3 length: 16 amino acids. The CDR3 DNA follows: TGTGCCAGCTCTCCGTCGAGCGGCGGGGGGGCCGGGGAGCAGTTCTTC. Its protein is CASSPSSGGGAGEQFF.